Presented here are 18 T cell receptor beta chains from one specimen sequenced in a study of T cells expressing NK-cell markers. TCRdb re-called the 5' RACE reads and catalogs CDR3 proteins one per entry, DNA excluded. The record lists a few hundred thousand distinct CDR3 sequences, of which the ten most abundant hold around 5.2%. The sequencing input was blood T cells: a sorted CD56 or NKG2C T cell subset, CD4+ or CD8+ T cells, or bulk PBMC T cells (not recorded which). The receptors were sampled from a man aged 18-70 years in good health.

The V and J genes are TRBV12-3 or TRBV12-4 and TRBJ1-5; TCRdb outputs TRBD1, but without DNA this stays unchecked. The CDR3 spans 14 residues. CDR3 sequence reads: CASSSRGTGQPQHF.

This chain uses TRBV7-8 with TRBJ2-2; the D gene TCRdb calls, TRBD1, cannot be checked with no DNA. The CDR3 extends over 19 amino acids. The germline CDR1 and CDR2 sequences are SGHVS and FQNEAQ. The chain's CDR3 is CASSFPGQGVLVGTGELFF.

This sequence joins TRBV5-5 and TRBJ2-7; TCRdb proposes TRBD2, but this gene call is untestable without DNA. The CDR3 runs 14 residues. The V gene's germline CDR1 is SGHKS and CDR2 YYEKEE (reference sequence). CDR3 region: CASGLAGVRDEQYF. The full variable domain, rest sourced from reference TRBV5-5 and TRBJ2-7, is DAGVTQSPTHLIKTRGQQVTLRCSPISGHKSVSWYQQVLGQGPQFIFQYYEKEERGRGNFPDRFSARQFPNYSSELNVNALLLGDSALYLCASGLAGVRDEQYFGPGTRLTVT.

The chain recombines TRBV11-2 with TRBJ2-3; TCRdb proposes TRBD1, but this gene call is untestable without DNA. In germline, CDR1 is SGHAT, CDR2 FQNNGV. The CDR3 length is 19 residues. This CDR3 is CASSRAGTGGDGGTDTQYF.

The V and J genes are TRBV5-4 and TRBJ2-5; with no DNA, the TCRdb D assignment of TRBD1 cannot be verified. CDR3 size: 13 residues. Germline V gives CDR1 SGHNT, CDR2 YYREEE (reference sequence). This CDR3 is CASSQTGEETQYF.

The chain employs TRBV5-5 and TRBJ1-2. The CDR3 totals 17 residues. CDR1 is SGHKS and CDR2 is YYEKEE in the germline V gene (reference sequence). CDR3 in amino acids: CASSLRVADYVNYGYTF.

This rearrangement joins TRBV18 to TRBJ1-5; TCRdb gives TRBD1 as the D gene, but with no DNA this cannot be confirmed. The germline gives CDR1 KGHSH, CDR2 LQKENI. The CDR3 totals 15 residues. The CDR3: CASSPGQTQNQPQHF.

This rearrangement joins TRBV18 to TRBJ1-3. CDR1 and CDR2 from the germline V gene are KGHSH and LQKENI. The CDR3 is 15 residues long. The CDR3: CASSPQDSPGNTIYF.

The V and J genes are TRBV12-3 or TRBV12-4 and TRBJ2-5; TCRdb reports TRBD1, a call that lacks DNA to check it against. The CDR3 runs to 12 residues. The chain's CDR3 is CASRRGLETQYF.

This chain uses TRBV5-8 with TRBJ2-3. Germline assignment: CDR1 SGHTS and CDR2 YDEGEE. The CDR3 runs 14 residues. CDR3 sequence: CASSFYRVTDTQYF.

The chain is built from TRBV9 and TRBJ2-2; TCRdb calls TRBD1, which cannot be checked without DNA. This CDR3 is 16 amino acids long. The germline V gene encodes CDR1 SGDLS and CDR2 YYNGEE. CDR3 protein: CASSERGQGRTGELFF.

J is TRBJ2-7 and V is TRBV21-1. TRBV21-1 is assigned pseudogene status. This CDR3 has 16 amino acids. CDR3 amino acids: CASSKAKLHSSYEQYF.

The chain has TRBV25-1 and TRBJ1-1; TCRdb's D call, TRBD1, is unchecked because there is no DNA. CDR3 size: 13 residues. CDR1 is MGHDK and CDR2 is SYGVNS in the germline V gene. The CDR3 loop reads CASMGQRDSEAFF.

The gene calls are TRBV11-2 and TRBJ2-7; TCRdb returns TRBD2, unconfirmable since there is no DNA. Per germline, CDR1 SGHAT and CDR2 FQNNGV. This CDR3 contains 15 residues. The CDR3 region is CASSTTPRAGGEQYF.

This chain connects TRBV12-3 or TRBV12-4 to TRBJ2-6; without DNA, the TCRdb call of TRBD1 cannot be checked. This CDR3 has 18 residues. CDR3 region: CASGQAGTGISGANVLTF.

J is TRBJ2-4 and V is TRBV6-1; TCRdb returns TRBD1, unconfirmable since there is no DNA. CDR3 length: 16 residues. The germline V gene encodes CDR1 MNHNS and CDR2 SASEGT. The CDR3 sequence: CASSQLGTGGKNIQYF.

The chain has TRBV20-1 and TRBJ2-3; the D call of TRBD2 rests on TCRdb alone, since no DNA is present to check it. Germline values: CDR1 DFQATT, CDR2 SNEGSKA (reference sequence). This CDR3 is built from 15 residues. The CDR3 is CSAYPLAGGSDTQYF.

The chain joins TRBV3-1 to TRBJ1-1. CDR1 is LGHDT, CDR2 YNNKEL, per germline (reference sequence). The CDR3 spans 13 residues. The CDR3 sequence is CASTKHTNTEAFF.